A selection of T cell receptor beta chains follows, all from one sample in a study of T cell responses to AZD1222 COVID-19 vaccine. The protocol was immunoSEQ multiplex PCR, while the TCRdb copy is restricted to in-frame clones and leaves out a portion. Among fewer than 140,000 clones listed, about nine tenths were seen once. Specimen: peripheral blood, collected on day 0 of AZD1222 vaccination. The receptors stem from an adult in good health. Each CDR3 is given with its conserved first and last residue. A D gene is named only where the DNA matches it firmly. The listing skips clone size in some rows; elsewhere it reads once, few, many or a size class.

V gene: TRBV14; J gene: TRBJ1-4; clone size: .; D gene: .; CDR3 DNA: TGTGCCAGCAGCCAAGTACGGGGGACTAATGAAAAACTGTTTTTT; CDR3 protein: CASSQVRGTNEKLFF
V gene: TRBV6-5; J gene: TRBJ1-5; clone size: .; D gene: TRBD1; CDR3 DNA: TGTGCCAGCATCCCACAGGGGGGCAGAAATCAGCCCCAGCATTTT; CDR3 protein: CASIPQGGRNQPQHF
V gene: TRBV7-3; J gene: TRBJ2-1; clone size: once; D gene: .; CDR3 DNA: TGTGCCAGCAGCTTAACTCGGGGCAGTACCAATGAGCAGTTCTTC; CDR3 protein: CASSLTRGSTNEQFF
V gene: TRBV5-4; J gene: TRBJ2-1; clone size: .; D gene: TRBD2; CDR3 DNA: TGTGCCAGCAGCTTGCTGACTAGCGGGATAGTCTACAATGAGCAGTTCTTC; CDR3 protein: CASSLLTSGIVYNEQFF
V gene: TRBV4-2; J gene: TRBJ2-1; clone size: few; D gene: TRBD2; CDR3 DNA: TGTGCCAGCAGCCCGACTAGCGGGAAAACGAATGAGCAGTTCTTC; CDR3 protein: CASSPTSGKTNEQFF
V gene: TRBV19; J gene: TRBJ1-4; clone size: once; D gene: TRBD1; CDR3 DNA: TGTGCCAGTAGCTACTCGGGACAGGGGTTCGGTAATGAAAAACTGTTTTTT; CDR3 protein: CASSYSGQGFGNEKLFF
V gene: TRBV28; J gene: TRBJ1-3; clone size: .; D gene: TRBD1; CDR3 DNA: TGTGCCAGCACCGCCGGGACAGGACCGCTAACTGGAAACACCATATATTTT; CDR3 protein: CASTAGTGPLTGNTIYF
V gene: TRBV5-1; J gene: TRBJ2-1; clone size: .; D gene: TRBD2; CDR3 DNA: TGCGCCAGCACCCTAAGGACTAGCGGGAGCAATGAGCAGTTCTTC; CDR3 protein: CASTLRTSGSNEQFF
V gene: TRBV5-1; J gene: TRBJ2-7; clone size: .; D gene: .; CDR3 DNA: TGCGCCAGCAGCCCCGGGGGAGATACCTACGAGCAGTACTTC; CDR3 protein: CASSPGGDTYEQYF
V gene: TRBV19; J gene: TRBJ2-7; clone size: .; D gene: TRBD1; CDR3 DNA: TGTGCCAGTAGTGCGACAGGGTTTAACGAGCAGTACTTC; CDR3 protein: CASSATGFNEQYF
V gene: TRBV5-4; J gene: TRBJ2-2; clone size: .; D gene: TRBD2; CDR3 DNA: TGTGCCAGCAGCTTGGCTAGCGGGAGTAACACCGGGGAGCTGTTTTTT; CDR3 protein: CASSLASGSNTGELFF
V gene: TRBV2; J gene: TRBJ1-5; clone size: .; D gene: .; CDR3 DNA: TGTGCCAGCAGTGAAAGGCTACAGGGCGTCCAGCCCCAGCATTTT; CDR3 protein: CASSERLQGVQPQHF
V gene: TRBV7-2; J gene: TRBJ2-3; clone size: .; D gene: TRBD2; CDR3 DNA: TGTGCCAGCAGCTCACGGACTAGCGGCACAGATACGCAGTATTTT; CDR3 protein: CASSSRTSGTDTQYF
V gene: TRBV3-1/TRBV3-2; J gene: TRBJ2-7; clone size: .; D gene: .; CDR3 DNA: TGTGCCAGCAGCCCCCGTGGGGGCGAGCAGTACTTC; CDR3 protein: CASSPRGGEQYF
V gene: TRBV6-5; J gene: TRBJ2-2; clone size: .; D gene: TRBD2; CDR3 DNA: TGTGCCACCTCCGGGACTATCTTAAACACCGGGGAGCTGTTTTTT; CDR3 protein: CATSGTILNTGELFF
V gene: TRBV29-1; J gene: TRBJ1-2; clone size: .; D gene: TRBD1; CDR3 DNA: TGCAGCGTTGAGGGACAGGGAAGTGGCTACACCTTC; CDR3 protein: CSVEGQGSGYTF
V gene: TRBV7-8; J gene: TRBJ1-2; clone size: .; D gene: .; CDR3 DNA: TGTGCCAGCAGCACGTCTTCTAACTATGGCTACACCTTC; CDR3 protein: CASSTSSNYGYTF
V gene: TRBV18; J gene: TRBJ1-5; clone size: .; D gene: TRBD1; CDR3 DNA: TGTGCCAGCTCTACCGGGACAGGGATTGGTCAGCCCCAGCATTTT; CDR3 protein: CASSTGTGIGQPQHF
V gene: TRBV7-3; J gene: TRBJ2-1; clone size: .; D gene: TRBD2; CDR3 DNA: TGTGCCAGCACCCTACTAGGACTAGCGGGAGCTGGGGCATACAATGAGCAGTTCTTC; CDR3 protein: CASTLLGLAGAGAYNEQFF
V gene: TRBV10-3; J gene: TRBJ2-1; clone size: .; D gene: .; CDR3 DNA: TGTGCCATCAGTGAGGGGGGACTCCCGTTCTTC; CDR3 protein: CAISEGGLPFF
V gene: TRBV27; J gene: TRBJ1-2; clone size: .; D gene: TRBD1; CDR3 DNA: TGTGCCAGCAGTTGGACAGGGGGAAGAGGTGGCTACACCTTC; CDR3 protein: CASSWTGGRGGYTF
V gene: TRBV19; J gene: TRBJ2-2; clone size: .; D gene: .; CDR3 DNA: TGTGCCAGTAGCTACCAGGTGGACAGAGCTACCGGGGAGCTGTTTTTT; CDR3 protein: CASSYQVDRATGELFF
V gene: TRBV3-1/TRBV3-2; J gene: TRBJ2-2; clone size: .; D gene: .; CDR3 DNA: TGTGCCAGCAGCTTAAATGGGGGCGCCGGGGAGCTGTTTTTT; CDR3 protein: CASSLNGGAGELFF
V gene: TRBV28; J gene: TRBJ2-7; clone size: .; D gene: .; CDR3 DNA: TGTGCCAGCAGTTTAGGCTCCTACGAGCAGTACTTC; CDR3 protein: CASSLGSYEQYF
V gene: TRBV29-1; J gene: TRBJ2-7; clone size: .; D gene: TRBD1; CDR3 DNA: TGCAGCGTTGCAACAGGGGTCTACGAGCAGTACTTC; CDR3 protein: CSVATGVYEQYF
V gene: TRBV24-1; J gene: TRBJ2-3; clone size: .; D gene: .; CDR3 DNA: TGTGCCACCAGAATGGCAGATACGCAGTATTTT; CDR3 protein: CATRMADTQYF